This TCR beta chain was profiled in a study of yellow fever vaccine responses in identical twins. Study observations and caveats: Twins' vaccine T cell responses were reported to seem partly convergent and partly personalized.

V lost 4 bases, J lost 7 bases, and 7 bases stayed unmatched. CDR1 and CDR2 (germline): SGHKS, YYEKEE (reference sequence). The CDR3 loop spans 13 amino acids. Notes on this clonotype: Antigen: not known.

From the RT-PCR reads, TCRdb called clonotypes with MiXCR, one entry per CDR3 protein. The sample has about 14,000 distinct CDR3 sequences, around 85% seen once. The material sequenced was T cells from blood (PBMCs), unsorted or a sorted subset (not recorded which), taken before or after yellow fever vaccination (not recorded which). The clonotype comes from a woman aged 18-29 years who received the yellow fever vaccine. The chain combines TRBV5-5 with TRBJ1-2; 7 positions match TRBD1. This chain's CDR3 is CASSPDRVSGYTF. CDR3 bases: TGTGCCAGCAGCCCCGACAGGGTTTCTGGCTACACCTTC.